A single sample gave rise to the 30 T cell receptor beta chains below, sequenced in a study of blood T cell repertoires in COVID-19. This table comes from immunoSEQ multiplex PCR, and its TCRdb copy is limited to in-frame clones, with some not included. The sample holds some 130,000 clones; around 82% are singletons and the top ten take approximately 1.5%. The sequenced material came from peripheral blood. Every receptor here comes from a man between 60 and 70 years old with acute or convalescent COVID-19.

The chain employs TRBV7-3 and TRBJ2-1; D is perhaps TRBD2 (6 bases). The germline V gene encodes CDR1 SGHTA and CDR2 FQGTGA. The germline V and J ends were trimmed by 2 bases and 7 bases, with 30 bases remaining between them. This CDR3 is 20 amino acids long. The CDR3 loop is CASSLPPALVGRPGRNEQFF. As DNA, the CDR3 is TGTGCCAGCAGCTTACCCCCCGCCCTGGTTGGACGACCGGGGAGGAATGAGCAGTTCTTC.

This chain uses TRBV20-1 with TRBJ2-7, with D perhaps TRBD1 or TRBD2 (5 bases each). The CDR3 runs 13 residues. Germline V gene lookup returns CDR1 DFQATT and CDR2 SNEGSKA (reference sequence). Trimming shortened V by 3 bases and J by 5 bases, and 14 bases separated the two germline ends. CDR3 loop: CSASEGLVHEQYF. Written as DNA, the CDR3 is TGCAGTGCTAGTGAGGGGCTGGTCCACGAGCAGTACTTC.

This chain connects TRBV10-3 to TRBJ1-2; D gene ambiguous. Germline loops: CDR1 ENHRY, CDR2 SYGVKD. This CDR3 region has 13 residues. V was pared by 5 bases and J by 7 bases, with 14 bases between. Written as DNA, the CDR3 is TGTGCCATCAGTCTGCAATCCGGCGGTGGCTACACCTTC. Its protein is CAISLQSGGGYTF.

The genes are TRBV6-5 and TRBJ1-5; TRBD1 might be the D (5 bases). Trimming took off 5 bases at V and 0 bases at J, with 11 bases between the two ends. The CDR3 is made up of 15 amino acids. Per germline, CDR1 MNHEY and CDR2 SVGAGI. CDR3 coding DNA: TGTGCCAGCAGTAGACCCACAGGTAGCAATCAGCCCCAGCATTTT. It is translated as CASSRPTGSNQPQHF.

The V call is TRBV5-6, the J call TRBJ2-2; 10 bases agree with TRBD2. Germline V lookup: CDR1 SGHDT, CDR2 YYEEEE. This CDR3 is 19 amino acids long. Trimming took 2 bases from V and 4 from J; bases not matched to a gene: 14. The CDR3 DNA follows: TGTGCCAGCAGCTTAAGAAGGGGGCTAGCGGGAGCCGGCACCGGGGAGCTGTTTTTT. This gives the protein CASSLRRGLAGAGTGELFF.

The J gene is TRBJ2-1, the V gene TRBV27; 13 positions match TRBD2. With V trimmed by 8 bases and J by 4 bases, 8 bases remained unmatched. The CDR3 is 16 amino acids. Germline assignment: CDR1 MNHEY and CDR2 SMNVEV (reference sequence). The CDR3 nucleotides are TGTGCCAGCCTCCTTACTAGCGGGGGGGCGTACAATGAGCAGTTCTTC. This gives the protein CASLLTSGGAYNEQFF.

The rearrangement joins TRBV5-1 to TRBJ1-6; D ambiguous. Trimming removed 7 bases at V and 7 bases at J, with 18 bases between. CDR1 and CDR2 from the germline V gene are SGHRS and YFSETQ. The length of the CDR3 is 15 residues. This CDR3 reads CASSLYGSGNSPLHF. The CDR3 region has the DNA TGCGCCAGCTCACTCTACGGCAGCGGCAATTCACCCCTCCACTTT.

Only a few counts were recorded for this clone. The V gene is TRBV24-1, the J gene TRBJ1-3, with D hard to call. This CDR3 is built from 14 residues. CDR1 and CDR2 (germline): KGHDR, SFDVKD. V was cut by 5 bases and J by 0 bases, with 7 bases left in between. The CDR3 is CATSARDSGNTIYF. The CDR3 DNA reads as TGTGCCACCAGTGCGAGGGACTCTGGAAACACCATATATTTT.

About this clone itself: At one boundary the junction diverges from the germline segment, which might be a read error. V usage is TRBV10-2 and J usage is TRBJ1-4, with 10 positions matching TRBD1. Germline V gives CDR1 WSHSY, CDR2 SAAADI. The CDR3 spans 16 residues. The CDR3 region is CASGEKTGTGVEKLFF. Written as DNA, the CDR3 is TGCGCCAGCGGTGAAAAAACCGGGACAGGGGTTGAAAAACTGTTTTTT.

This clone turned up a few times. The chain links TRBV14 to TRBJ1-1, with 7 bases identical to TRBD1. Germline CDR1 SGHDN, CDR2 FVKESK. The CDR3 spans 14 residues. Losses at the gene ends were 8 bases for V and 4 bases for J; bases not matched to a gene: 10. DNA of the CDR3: TGTGCCAGCTCGCACAGGGGTGTGTTCACTGAAGCTTTCTTT. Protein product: CASSHRGVFTEAFF.

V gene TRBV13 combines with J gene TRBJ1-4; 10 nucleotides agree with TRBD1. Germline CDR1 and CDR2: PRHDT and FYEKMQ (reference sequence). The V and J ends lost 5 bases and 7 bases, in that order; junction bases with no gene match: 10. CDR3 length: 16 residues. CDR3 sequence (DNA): TGTGCCAGCAGCCTGGGACAGGGGCAGAATATTGAAAAACTGTTTTTT. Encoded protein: CASSLGQGQNIEKLFF.

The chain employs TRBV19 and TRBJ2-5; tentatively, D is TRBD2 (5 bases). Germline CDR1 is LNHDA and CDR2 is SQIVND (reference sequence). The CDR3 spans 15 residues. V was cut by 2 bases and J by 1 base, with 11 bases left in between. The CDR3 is CASSIRTGSQETQYF. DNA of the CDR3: TGTGCCAGTAGTATACGGACGGGGAGCCAAGAGACCCAGTACTTC.

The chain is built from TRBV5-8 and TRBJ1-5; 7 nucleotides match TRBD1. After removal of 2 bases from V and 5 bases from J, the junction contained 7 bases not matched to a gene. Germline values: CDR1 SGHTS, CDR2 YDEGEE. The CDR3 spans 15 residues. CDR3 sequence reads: CASSLEGTAYQPQHF. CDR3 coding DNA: TGTGCCAGCAGCTTAGAGGGGACAGCTTATCAGCCCCAGCATTTT.

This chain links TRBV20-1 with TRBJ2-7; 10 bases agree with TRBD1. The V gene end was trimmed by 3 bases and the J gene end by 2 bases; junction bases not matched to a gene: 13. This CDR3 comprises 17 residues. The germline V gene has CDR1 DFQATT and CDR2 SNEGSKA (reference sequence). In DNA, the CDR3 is TGCAGTGCTAGTAAATTCTCGGCGACAGGGGGCGCCTACGAGCAGTACTTC. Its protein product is CSASKFSATGGAYEQYF.

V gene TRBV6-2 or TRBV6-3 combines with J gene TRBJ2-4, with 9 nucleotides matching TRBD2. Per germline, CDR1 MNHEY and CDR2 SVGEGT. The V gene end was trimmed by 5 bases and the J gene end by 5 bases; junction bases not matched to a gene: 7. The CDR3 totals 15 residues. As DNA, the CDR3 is TGTGCCAGCAGTATAGCGGGAGTGCTGGAAAACATTCAGTACTTC. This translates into CASSIAGVLENIQYF.

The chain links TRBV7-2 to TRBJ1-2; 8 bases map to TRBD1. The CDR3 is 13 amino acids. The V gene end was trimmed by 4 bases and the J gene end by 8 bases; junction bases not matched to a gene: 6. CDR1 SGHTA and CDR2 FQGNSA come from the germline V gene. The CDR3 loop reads CASSYDRGEGYTF. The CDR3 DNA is TGTGCCAGCAGCTACGACAGGGGTGAAGGCTACACCTTC. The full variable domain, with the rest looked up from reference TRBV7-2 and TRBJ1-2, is GAGVSQSPSNKVTEKGKDVELRCDPISGHTALYWYRQSLGQGLEFLIYFQGNSAPDKSGLPSDRFSAERTGGSVSTLTIQRTQQEDSAVYLCASSYDRGEGYTFGSGTRLTVV.

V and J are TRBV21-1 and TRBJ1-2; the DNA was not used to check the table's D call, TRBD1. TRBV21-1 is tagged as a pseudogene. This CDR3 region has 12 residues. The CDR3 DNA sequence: TGTGCCGGGGGCGGGACAGACCCCTACTACACCTTC. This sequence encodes CAGGGTDPYYTF.

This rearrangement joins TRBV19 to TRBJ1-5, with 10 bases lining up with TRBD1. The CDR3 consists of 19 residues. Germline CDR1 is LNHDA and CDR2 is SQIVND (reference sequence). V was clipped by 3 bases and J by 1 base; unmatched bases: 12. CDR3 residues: CASSIRRGQGSLSNQPQHF. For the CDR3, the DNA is TGTGCCAGTAGTATCCGGAGGGGACAGGGGTCGTTAAGCAATCAGCCCCAGCATTTT. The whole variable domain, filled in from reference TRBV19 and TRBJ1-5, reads DGGITQSPKYLFRKEGQNVTLSCEQNLNHDAMYWYRQDPGQGLRLIYYSQIVNDFQKGDIAEGYSVSREKKESFPLTVTSAQKNPTAFYLCASSIRRGQGSLSNQPQHFGDGTRLSIL.

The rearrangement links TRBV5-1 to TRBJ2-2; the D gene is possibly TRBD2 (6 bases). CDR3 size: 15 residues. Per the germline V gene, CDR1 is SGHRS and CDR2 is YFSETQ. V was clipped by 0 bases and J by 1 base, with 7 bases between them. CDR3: CASSLGTMNTGELFF. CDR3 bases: TGCGCCAGCAGCTTGGGGACTATGAACACCGGGGAGCTGTTTTTT.

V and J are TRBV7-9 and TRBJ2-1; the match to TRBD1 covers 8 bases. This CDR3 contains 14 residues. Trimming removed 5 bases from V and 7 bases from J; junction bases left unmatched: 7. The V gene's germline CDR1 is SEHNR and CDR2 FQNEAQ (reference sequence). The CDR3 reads CASSGRTGSNEQFF. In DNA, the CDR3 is TGTGCCAGCAGCGGACGGACAGGGTCGAATGAGCAGTTCTTC.

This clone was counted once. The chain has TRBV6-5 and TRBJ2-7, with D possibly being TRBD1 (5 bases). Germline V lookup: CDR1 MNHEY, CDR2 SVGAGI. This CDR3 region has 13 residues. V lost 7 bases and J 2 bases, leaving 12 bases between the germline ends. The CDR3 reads CASIRRGPYEQYF. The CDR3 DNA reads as TGTGCCAGCATTCGAAGGGGCCCCTACGAGCAGTACTTC.

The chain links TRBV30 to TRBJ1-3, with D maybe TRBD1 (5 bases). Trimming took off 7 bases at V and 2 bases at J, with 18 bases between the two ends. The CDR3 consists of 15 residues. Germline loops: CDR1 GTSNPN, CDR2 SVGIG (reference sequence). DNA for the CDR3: TGTGCCTACAACACCCCGCCAGGGACTGGAAACACCATATATTTT. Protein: CAYNTPPGTGNTIYF.

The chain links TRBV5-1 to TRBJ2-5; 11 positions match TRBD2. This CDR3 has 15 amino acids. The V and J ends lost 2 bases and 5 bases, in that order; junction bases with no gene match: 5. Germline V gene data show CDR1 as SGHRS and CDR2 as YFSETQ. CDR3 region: CASSFSGGAGETQYF. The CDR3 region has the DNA TGCGCCAGCAGCTTTAGCGGGGGGGCCGGTGAGACCCAGTACTTC.

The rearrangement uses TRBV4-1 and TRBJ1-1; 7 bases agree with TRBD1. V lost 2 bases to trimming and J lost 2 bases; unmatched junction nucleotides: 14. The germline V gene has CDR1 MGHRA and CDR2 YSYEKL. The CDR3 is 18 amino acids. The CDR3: CASSQNRGDSWANTEAFF. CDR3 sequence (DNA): TGCGCCAGCAGCCAAAACAGGGGAGACAGCTGGGCTAACACTGAAGCTTTCTTT.

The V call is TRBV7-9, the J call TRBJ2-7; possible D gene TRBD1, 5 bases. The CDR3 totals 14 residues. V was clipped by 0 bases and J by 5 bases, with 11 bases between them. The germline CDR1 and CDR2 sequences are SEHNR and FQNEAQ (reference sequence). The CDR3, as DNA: TGTGCCAGCAGCTTAGCGCAGGGTCTCAACGAGCAGTACTTC. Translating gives CASSLAQGLNEQYF.

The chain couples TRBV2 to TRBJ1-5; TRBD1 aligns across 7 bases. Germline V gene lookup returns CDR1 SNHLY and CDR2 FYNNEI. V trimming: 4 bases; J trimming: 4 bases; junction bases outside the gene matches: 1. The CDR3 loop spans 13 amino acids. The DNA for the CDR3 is TGTGCCAGCAGTGGGGGACAGAATCAGCCCCAGCATTTT. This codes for CASSGGQNQPQHF.

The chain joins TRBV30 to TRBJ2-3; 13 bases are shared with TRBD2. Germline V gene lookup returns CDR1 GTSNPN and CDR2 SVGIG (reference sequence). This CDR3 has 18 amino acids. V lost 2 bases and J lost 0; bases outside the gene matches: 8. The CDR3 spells CAWSKPGLAGKSTDTQYF. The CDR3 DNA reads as TGTGCCTGGAGTAAACCGGGACTAGCGGGGAAAAGCACAGATACGCAGTATTTT.

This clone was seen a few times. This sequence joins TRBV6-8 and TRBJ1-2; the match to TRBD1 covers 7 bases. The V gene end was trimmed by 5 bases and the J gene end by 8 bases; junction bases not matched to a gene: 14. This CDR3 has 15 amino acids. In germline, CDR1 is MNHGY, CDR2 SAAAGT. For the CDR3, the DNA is TGTGCCAGCAGTGGGAGGACAGGATCCCTCGGCGGCTACACCTTC. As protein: CASSGRTGSLGGYTF.

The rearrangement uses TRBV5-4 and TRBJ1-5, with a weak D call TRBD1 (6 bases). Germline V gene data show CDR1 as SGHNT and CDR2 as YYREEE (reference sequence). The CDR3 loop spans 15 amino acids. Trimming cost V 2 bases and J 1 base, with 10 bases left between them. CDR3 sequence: CASSFRDISNQPQHF. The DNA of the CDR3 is TGTGCCAGCAGCTTCCGGGACATCAGCAATCAGCCCCAGCATTTT. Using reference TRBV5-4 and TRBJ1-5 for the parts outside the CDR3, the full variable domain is ETGVTQSPTHLIKTRGQQVTLRCSSQSGHNTVSWYQQALGQGPQFIFQYYREEENGRGNFPPRFSGLQFPNYSSELNVNALELDDSALYLCASSFRDISNQPQHFGDGTRLSIL.

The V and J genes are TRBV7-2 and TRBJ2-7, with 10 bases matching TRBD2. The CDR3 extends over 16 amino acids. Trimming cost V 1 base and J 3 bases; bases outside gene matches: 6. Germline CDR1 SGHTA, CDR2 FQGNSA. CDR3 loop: CASSLEASGGLYEQYF. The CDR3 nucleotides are TGTGCCAGCAGCTTAGAGGCTAGCGGGGGCCTCTACGAGCAGTACTTC.